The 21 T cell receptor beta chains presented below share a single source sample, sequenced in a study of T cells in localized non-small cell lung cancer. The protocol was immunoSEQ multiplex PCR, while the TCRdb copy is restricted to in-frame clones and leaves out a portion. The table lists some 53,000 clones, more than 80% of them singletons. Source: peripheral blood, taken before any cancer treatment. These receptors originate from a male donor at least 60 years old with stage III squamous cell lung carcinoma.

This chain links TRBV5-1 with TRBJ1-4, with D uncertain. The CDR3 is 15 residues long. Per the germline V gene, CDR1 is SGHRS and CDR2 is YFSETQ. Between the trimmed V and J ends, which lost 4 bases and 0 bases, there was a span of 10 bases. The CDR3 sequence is CASSPADPTNEKLFF. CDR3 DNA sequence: TGCGCCAGCAGCCCCGCGGACCCAACTAATGAAAAACTGTTTTTT. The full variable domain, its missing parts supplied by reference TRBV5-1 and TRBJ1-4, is KAGVTQTPRYLIKTRGQQVTLSCSPISGHRSVSWYQQTPGQGLQFLFEYFSETQRNKGNFPGRFSGRQFSNSRSEMNVSTLELGDSALYLCASSPADPTNEKLFFGSGTQLSVL.

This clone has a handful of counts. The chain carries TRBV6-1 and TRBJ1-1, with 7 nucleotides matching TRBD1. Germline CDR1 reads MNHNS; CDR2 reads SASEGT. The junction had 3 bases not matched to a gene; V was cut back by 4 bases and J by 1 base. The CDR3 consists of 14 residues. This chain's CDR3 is CASSGGTANTEAFF. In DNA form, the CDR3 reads TGTGCCAGCAGTGGAGGGACAGCGAACACTGAAGCTTTCTTT.

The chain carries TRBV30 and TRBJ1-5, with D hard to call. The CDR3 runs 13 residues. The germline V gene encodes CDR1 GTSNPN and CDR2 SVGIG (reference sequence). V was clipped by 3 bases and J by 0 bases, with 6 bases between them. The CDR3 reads CAWSGDSNQPQHF. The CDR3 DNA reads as TGTGCCTGGAGCGGAGATAGCAATCAGCCCCAGCATTTT.

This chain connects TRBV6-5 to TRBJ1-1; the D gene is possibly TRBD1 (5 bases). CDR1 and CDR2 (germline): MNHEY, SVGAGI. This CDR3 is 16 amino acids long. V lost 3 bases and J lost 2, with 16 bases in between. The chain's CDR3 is CASSYRRFGGNTEAFF. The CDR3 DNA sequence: TGTGCCAGCAGTTATCGACGTTTTGGGGGAAACACTGAAGCTTTCTTT.

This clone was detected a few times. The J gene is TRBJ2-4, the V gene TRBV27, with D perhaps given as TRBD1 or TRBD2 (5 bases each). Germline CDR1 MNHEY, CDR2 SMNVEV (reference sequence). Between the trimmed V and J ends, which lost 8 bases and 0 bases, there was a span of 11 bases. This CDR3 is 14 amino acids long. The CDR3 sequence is CASSWDGAKNIQYF. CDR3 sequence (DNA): TGTGCCAGCTCCTGGGACGGAGCCAAAAACATTCAGTACTTC.

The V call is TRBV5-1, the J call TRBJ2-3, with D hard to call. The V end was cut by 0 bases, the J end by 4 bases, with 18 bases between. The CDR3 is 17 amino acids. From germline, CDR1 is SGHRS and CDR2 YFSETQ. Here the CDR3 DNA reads TGCGCCAGCAGCTTGGCTCGTTGGAGTTCGGCGGCAGATACGCAGTATTTT. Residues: CASSLARWSSAADTQYF.

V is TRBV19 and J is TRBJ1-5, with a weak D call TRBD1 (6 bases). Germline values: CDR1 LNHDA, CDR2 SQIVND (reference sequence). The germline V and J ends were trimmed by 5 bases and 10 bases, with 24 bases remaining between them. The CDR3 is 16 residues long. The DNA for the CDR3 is TGTGCCAGTAGTTCCTCCCTCTTGAGACAGGCTCCACCCCAGCATTTT. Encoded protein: CASSSSLLRQAPPQHF.

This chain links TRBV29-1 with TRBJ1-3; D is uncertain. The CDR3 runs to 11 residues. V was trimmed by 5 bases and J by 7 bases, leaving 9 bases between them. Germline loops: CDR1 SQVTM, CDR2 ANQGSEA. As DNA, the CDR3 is TGCAGCGTTTGGGTCGAGAACACCATATATTTT. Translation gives CSVWVENTIYF. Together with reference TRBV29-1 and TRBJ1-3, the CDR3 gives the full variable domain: SAVISQKPSRDICQRGTSLTIQCQVDSQVTMMFWYRQQPGQSLTLIATANQGSEATYESGFVIDKFPISRPNLTFSTLTVSNMSPEDSSIYLCSVWVENTIYFGEGSWLTVV.

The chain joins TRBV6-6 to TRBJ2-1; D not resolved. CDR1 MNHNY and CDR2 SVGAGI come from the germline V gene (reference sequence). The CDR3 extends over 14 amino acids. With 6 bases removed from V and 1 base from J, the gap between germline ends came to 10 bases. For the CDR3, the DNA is TGTGCCAGCAGCACCCCTGGGTCCTACAATGAGCAGTTCTTC. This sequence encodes CASSTPGSYNEQFF.

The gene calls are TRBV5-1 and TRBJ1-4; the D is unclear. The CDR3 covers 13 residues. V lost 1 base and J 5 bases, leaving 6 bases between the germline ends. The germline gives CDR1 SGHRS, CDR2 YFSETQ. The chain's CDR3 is CASSLSPNEKLFF. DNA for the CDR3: TGCGCCAGCAGCTTGTCCCCAAATGAAAAACTGTTTTTT.

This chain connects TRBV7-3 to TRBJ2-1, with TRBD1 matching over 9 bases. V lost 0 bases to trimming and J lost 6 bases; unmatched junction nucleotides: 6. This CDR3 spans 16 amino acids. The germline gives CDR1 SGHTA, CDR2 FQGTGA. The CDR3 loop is CASSLTGTGSGNEQFF. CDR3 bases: TGTGCCAGCAGCTTAACAGGGACAGGGAGTGGCAATGAGCAGTTCTTC.

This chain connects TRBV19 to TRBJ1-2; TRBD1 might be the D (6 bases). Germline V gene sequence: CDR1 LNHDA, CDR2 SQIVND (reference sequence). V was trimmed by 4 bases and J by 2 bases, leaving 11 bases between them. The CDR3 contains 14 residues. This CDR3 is CASSTAGTNYGYTF. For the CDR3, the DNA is TGTGCCAGTAGTACCGCCGGGACAAACTATGGCTACACCTTC. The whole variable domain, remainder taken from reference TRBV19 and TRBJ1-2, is DGGITQSPKYLFRKEGQNVTLSCEQNLNHDAMYWYRQDPGQGLRLIYYSQIVNDFQKGDIAEGYSVSREKKESFPLTVTSAQKNPTAFYLCASSTAGTNYGYTFGSGTRLTVV.

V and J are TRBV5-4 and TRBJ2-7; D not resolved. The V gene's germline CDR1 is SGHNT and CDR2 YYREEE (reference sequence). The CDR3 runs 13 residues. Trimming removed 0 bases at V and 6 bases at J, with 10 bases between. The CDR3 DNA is TGTGCCAGCAGCTTGGTAAGCGTCGGCGAGCAGTACTTC. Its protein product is CASSLVSVGEQYF.

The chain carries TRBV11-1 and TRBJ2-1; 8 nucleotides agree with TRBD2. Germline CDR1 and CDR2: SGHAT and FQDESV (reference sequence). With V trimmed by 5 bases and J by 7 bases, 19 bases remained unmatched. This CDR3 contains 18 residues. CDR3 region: CASSHVLSGSVSRNEQFF. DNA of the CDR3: TGTGCCAGCAGCCATGTATTAAGCGGGAGTGTTAGTAGAAATGAGCAGTTCTTC. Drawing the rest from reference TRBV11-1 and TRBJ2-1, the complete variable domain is EAEVAQSPRYKITEKSQAVAFWCDPISGHATLYWYRQILGQGPELLVQFQDESVVDDSQLPKDRFSAERLKGVDSTLKIQPAELGDSAMYLCASSHVLSGSVSRNEQFFGPGTRLTVL.

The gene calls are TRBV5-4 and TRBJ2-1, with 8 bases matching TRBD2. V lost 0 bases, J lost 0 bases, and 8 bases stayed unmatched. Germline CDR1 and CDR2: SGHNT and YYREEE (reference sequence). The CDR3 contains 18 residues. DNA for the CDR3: TGTGCCAGCAGCTTGGCTGGCGGGAGGACATACTCCTACAATGAGCAGTTCTTC. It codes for CASSLAGGRTYSYNEQFF.

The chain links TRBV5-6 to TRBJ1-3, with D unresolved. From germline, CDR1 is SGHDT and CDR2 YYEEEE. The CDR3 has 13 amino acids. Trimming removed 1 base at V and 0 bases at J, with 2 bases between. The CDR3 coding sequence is TGTGCCAGCAGCTTGACCTCTGGAAACACCATATATTTT. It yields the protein CASSLTSGNTIYF.

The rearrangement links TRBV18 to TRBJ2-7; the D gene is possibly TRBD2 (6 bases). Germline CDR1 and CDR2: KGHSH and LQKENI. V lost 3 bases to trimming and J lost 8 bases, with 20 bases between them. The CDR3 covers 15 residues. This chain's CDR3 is CASSPAGLAQSQQYF. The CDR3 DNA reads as TGTGCCAGCTCACCGGCCGGCCTAGCGCAATCTCAGCAGTACTTC.

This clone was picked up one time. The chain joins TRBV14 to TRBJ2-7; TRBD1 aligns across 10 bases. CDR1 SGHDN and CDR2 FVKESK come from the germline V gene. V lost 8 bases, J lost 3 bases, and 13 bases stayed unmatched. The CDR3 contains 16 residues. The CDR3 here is CASRRSGTGDGYEQYF. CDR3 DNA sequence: TGTGCCAGCCGACGATCCGGGACAGGGGATGGCTACGAGCAGTACTTC.

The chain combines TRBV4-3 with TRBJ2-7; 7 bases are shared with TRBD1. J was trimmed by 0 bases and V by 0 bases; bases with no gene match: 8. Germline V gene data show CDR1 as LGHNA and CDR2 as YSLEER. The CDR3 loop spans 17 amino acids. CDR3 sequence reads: CASSQDLRGGSSYEQYF. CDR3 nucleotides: TGCGCCAGCAGCCAAGATCTTAGAGGGGGCAGCTCCTACGAGCAGTACTTC.

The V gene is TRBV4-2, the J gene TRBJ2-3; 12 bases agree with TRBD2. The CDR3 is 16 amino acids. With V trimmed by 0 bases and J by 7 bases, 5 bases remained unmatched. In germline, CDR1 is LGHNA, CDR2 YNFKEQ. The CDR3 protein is CASSQDASGGANTQYF. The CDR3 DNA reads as TGTGCCAGCAGCCAAGATGCTAGCGGGGGGGCAAATACGCAGTATTTT.

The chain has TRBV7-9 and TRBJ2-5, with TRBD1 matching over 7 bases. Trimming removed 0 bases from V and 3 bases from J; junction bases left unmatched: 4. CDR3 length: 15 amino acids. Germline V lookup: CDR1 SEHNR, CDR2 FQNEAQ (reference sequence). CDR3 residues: CASSLAHGTEETQYF. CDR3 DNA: TGTGCCAGCAGCTTAGCGCATGGGACAGAAGAGACCCAGTACTTC. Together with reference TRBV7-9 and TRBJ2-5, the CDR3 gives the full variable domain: DTGVSQNPRHKITKRGQNVTFRCDPISEHNRLYWYRQTLGQGPEFLTYFQNEAQLEKSRLLSDRFSAERPKGSFSTLEIQRTEQGDSAMYLCASSLAHGTEETQYFGPGTRLLVL.